This T cell receptor (beta chain) was sequenced during a study of human T cells and chemical hapten exposure. TCRdb itself ran the RACE reads through MiXCR, one entry per CDR3 protein. Of about 80,000 distinct CDR3 sequences in the sample, about 9.4% are singletons; the top ten hold around 1.5%. This CDR3 has 17 residues. Per germline, CDR1 MNHEY and CDR2 SMNVEV (reference sequence). Trimming at V came to 5 bases and at J to 5 bases, leaving 9 bases not matched to a gene. Noted time point: patch test 1, 2 weeks after DPC sensitization. Noted treatment: therapeutic diphenylcyclopropenone sensitization with weekly scalp DPC.

This clonotype was sampled from a woman between 50 and 59 years old with alopecia areata. Some clones in this sample may be carry-over from other donors' samples. The sample in question was whole blood, obtained in connection with sensitization to the hapten diphenylcyclopropenone (DPC). The V call is TRBV27, the J call TRBJ2-4, with 13 nucleotides matching TRBD2. CDR3 DNA sequence: TGTGCCAGCAGTCCCCCGGGACTAGCGGGATTGGAAAACATTCAGTACTTC. It yields the protein CASSPPGLAGLENIQYF.